Each of the 15 T cell receptor beta chains below was sequenced from the same sample in a study of shared clonotypes between healthy human individuals. Terminally differentiated effector memory CD45RA+ cells were excluded by CCR7 positive selection of CD45RO-negative cells. The method was immunoSEQ multiplex PCR; TCRdb's version includes in-frame clones alone and lacks a portion of them. The profile shows over 2,000,000 clones, around 95% of them singletons. The sample taken for sequencing was naive CD8+ T cells from PBMCs. The receptors stem from a man younger than 35 in good health. Some clones in this sample may be carry-over from other donors' samples.

The chain combines TRBV28 with TRBJ1-5; D may be TRBD1 (6 bases). V was cut by 2 bases and J by 3 bases, with 14 bases left in between. In germline, CDR1 is MDHEN, CDR2 SYDVKM. The CDR3 is made up of 16 amino acids. DNA of the CDR3: TGTGCCAGCAGTTTAGAGCGGGGGGCCAACAATCAGCCCCAGCATTTT. Its protein product is CASSLERGANNQPQHF.

V gene TRBV6-5 combines with J gene TRBJ2-2; D might be TRBD2 (5 bases). V was pared by 6 bases and J by 3 bases, with 11 bases between. The CDR3 sequence is 14 residues long. Germline assignment: CDR1 MNHEY and CDR2 SVGAGI. The CDR3 DNA sequence: TGTGCCAGCAGGGAGCGGACCCACACCGGGGAGCTGTTTTTT. It specifies CASRERTHTGELFF.

The chain carries TRBV6-5 and TRBJ2-2, with a weak D call TRBD2 (5 bases). The CDR3 totals 14 residues. The germline V and J ends were trimmed by 2 bases and 4 bases, with 8 bases remaining between them. Germline V lookup: CDR1 MNHEY, CDR2 SVGAGI. This chain's CDR3 is CASSYVGSTGELFF. The CDR3 region has the DNA TGTGCCAGCAGTTACGTAGGGAGCACCGGGGAGCTGTTTTTT.

The chain is built from TRBV18 and TRBJ2-5; D unclear. The CDR3 sequence is 13 residues long. Germline V gene data show CDR1 as KGHSH and CDR2 as LQKENI. V was shortened by 2 bases and J by 4 bases, with 8 bases between the two germline ends. CDR3: CASSPTVGETQYF. In DNA, the CDR3 is TGTGCCAGCTCACCAACGGTCGGAGAGACCCAGTACTTC.

The chain uses TRBV27 and TRBJ2-1, with D perhaps assigned TRBD1 or TRBD2 (5 bases each). There are 16 residues in the CDR3. Trimming took 2 bases from V and 5 from J, leaving 16 bases between them. The germline CDR1 and CDR2 sequences are MNHEY and SMNVEV (reference sequence). Here the CDR3 DNA reads TGTGCCAGCAGTTTAACCCGGGACCATCTTGACAATGAGCAGTTCTTC. Protein sequence: CASSLTRDHLDNEQFF.

The chain links TRBV6-1 to TRBJ2-1; D unresolved. The CDR3 contains 14 residues. Trimming stripped 1 base from V and 5 bases from J, with 9 bases between. In germline, CDR1 is MNHNS, CDR2 SASEGT. The CDR3 sequence is CASSEGKLHNEQFF. CDR3 bases: TGTGCCAGCAGTGAAGGTAAGCTCCACAATGAGCAGTTCTTC.

This chain uses TRBV19 with TRBJ1-5; D call uncertain. Per germline, CDR1 LNHDA and CDR2 SQIVND (reference sequence). Between the trimmed V and J ends, which lost 4 bases and 6 bases, there was a span of 7 bases. The CDR3 extends over 12 amino acids. CDR3 protein: CASSNYPQPQHF. The CDR3 DNA reads TGTGCCAGTAGTAATTACCCTCAGCCCCAGCATTTT.

This chain joins TRBV5-5 and TRBJ1-1, with D perhaps TRBD1 (6 bases). CDR1 is SGHKS, CDR2 YYEKEE, per germline (reference sequence). The CDR3 totals 14 residues. V was trimmed by 6 bases and J by 5 bases, leaving 17 bases between them. CDR3 nucleotide sequence: TGTGCCAGCATCCAGGCGGGGGGCGCGACTGAAGCTTTCTTT. This sequence encodes CASIQAGGATEAFF.

This CDR3 is CASTITGGSSQETQYF. Written as DNA, the CDR3 is TGTGCCAGCACCATTACTGGCGGGAGCTCCCAAGAGACCCAGTACTTC. The chain has TRBV7-2 and TRBJ2-5, with TRBD2 matching over 7 bases. The V and J ends lost 7 bases and 1 base, in that order; junction bases with no gene match: 12. CDR1 is SGHTA, CDR2 FQGNSA, per germline. The CDR3 totals 16 residues.

The chain recombines TRBV6-1 with TRBJ2-7, with D perhaps matching TRBD2 (6 bases). Germline CDR1 is MNHNS and CDR2 is SASEGT. There are 14 residues in the CDR3. Trimming took 4 bases from V and 2 from J, leaving 12 bases between them. CDR3 protein: CASSVRPGAYEQYF. The CDR3 nucleotides read TGTGCCAGCAGTGTTCGTCCGGGAGCCTACGAGCAGTACTTC.

CDR3 bases: TGTGCCAGTAGTAGTGATCTCTCTGGGGCCAACGTCCTGACTTTC. This translates into CASSSDLSGANVLTF. The chain couples TRBV19 to TRBJ2-6, with D unresolved. V lost 4 bases to trimming and J lost 0 bases, with 7 bases between them. CDR1 and CDR2 from the germline V gene are LNHDA and SQIVND (reference sequence). CDR3 length: 15 residues.

J is TRBJ2-7 and V is TRBV11-2, with D possibly TRBD1 on 6 matching bases. Germline V gives CDR1 SGHAT, CDR2 FQNNGV. Deletions cut 2 bases from V and 7 bases from J, with 18 bases between. The CDR3 spans 15 residues. CDR3 DNA sequence: TGTGCCAGCAGCTTACTCCCAGGGGCGCCGGAGGAGCAGTACTTC. Protein product: CASSLLPGAPEEQYF.

V gene TRBV2 combines with J gene TRBJ2-5, with D unclear. Germline V gene data show CDR1 as SNHLY and CDR2 as FYNNEI. The CDR3 sequence is 15 residues long. V was pared by 7 bases and J by 5 bases, with 20 bases between. CDR3 region: CASKGIEPAGETQYF. The CDR3 bases are TGTGCCAGCAAGGGAATCGAGCCTGCCGGGGAGACCCAGTACTTC.

The table lists this clone with a count of one. This chain uses TRBV12-5 with TRBJ2-1, with D possibly being TRBD2 (5 bases). V was clipped by 2 bases and J by 10 bases, with 15 bases between them. Germline CDR1 LGHNT, CDR2 FRNRAP. CDR3 length: 14 amino acids. CDR3 in amino acids: CASGLNAGVAEQFF. The CDR3 coding sequence is TGTGCTAGTGGTTTGAACGCGGGTGTCGCGGAGCAGTTCTTC.

A single count supports this clone. This specimen includes other DNA sequences encoding the same CDR3. The chain joins TRBV9 to TRBJ2-2; no definite D call. Trimming removed 0 bases from V and 1 base from J, with 4 bases in between. Germline assignment: CDR1 SGDLS and CDR2 YYNGEE. The CDR3 loop spans 14 amino acids. The CDR3 loop reads CASSVGQNTGELFF. DNA of the CDR3: TGTGCCAGCAGCGTAGGGCAGAACACCGGGGAGCTGTTTTTT. The full variable domain, with the rest looked up from reference TRBV9 and TRBJ2-2, is DSGVTQTPKHLITATGQRVTLRCSPRSGDLSVYWYQQSLDQGLQFLIQYYNGEERAKGNILERFSAQQFPDLHSELNLSSLELGDSALYFCASSVGQNTGELFFGEGSRLTVL.